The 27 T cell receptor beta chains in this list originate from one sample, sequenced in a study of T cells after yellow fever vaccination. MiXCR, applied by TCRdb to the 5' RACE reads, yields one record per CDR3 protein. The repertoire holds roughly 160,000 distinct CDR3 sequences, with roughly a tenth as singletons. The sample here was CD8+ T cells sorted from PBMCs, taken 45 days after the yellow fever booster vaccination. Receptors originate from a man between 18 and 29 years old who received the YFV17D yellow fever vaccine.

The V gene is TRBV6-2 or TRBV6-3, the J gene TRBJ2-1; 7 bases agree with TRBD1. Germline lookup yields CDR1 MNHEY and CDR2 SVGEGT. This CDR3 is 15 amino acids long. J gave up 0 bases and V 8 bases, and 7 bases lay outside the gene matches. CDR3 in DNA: TGTGCCAGCCTTACCGGACAGGTCTCCTACAATGAGCAGTTCTTC. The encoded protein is CASLTGQVSYNEQFF.

CDR3 protein: CSARDQAGYEQYF. CDR3 nucleotides: TGCAGTGCTAGAGATCAGGCTGGCTACGAGCAGTACTTC. V usage is TRBV20-1 and J usage is TRBJ2-7; the D is unclear. The germline gives CDR1 DFQATT, CDR2 SNEGSKA (reference sequence). This CDR3 has 13 amino acids. V shed 0 bases and J shed 3 bases, with 9 bases lying between them.

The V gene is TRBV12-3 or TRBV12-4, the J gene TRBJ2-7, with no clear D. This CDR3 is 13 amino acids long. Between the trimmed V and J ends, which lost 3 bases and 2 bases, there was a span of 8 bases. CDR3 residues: CASSFFVTYEQYF. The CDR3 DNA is TGTGCCAGCAGTTTTTTCGTGACCTACGAGCAGTACTTC.

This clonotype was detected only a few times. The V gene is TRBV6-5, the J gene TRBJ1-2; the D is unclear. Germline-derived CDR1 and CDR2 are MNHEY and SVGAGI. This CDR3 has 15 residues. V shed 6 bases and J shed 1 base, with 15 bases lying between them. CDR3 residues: CASSPIQPFNYGYTF. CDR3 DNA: TGTGCCAGCAGCCCCATACAGCCATTTAACTATGGCTACACCTTC.

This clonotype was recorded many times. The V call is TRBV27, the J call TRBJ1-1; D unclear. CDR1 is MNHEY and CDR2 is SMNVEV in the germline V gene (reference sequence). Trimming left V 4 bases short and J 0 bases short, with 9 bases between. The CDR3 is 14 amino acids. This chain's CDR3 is CASSSGGLNTEAFF. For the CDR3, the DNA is TGTGCCAGCAGTTCAGGAGGGTTGAACACTGAAGCTTTCTTT.

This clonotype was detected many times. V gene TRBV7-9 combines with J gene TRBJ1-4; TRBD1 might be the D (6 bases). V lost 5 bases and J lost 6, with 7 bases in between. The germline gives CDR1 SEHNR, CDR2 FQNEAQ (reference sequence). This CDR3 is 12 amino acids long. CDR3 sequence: CASSRTDEKLFF. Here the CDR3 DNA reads TGTGCCAGCAGCCGGACAGATGAAAAACTGTTTTTT. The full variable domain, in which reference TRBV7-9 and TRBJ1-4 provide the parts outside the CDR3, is DTGVSQNPRHKITKRGQNVTFRCDPISEHNRLYWYRQTLGQGPEFLTYFQNEAQLEKSRLLSDRFSAERPKGSFSTLEIQRTEQGDSAMYLCASSRTDEKLFFGSGTQLSVL.

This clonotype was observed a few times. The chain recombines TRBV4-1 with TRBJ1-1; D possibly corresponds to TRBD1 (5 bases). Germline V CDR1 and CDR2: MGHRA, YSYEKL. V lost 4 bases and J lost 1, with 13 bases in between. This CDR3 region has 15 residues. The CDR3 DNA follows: TGCGCCAGCAGCCCTGGGGCGGATGGGAACACTGAAGCTTTCTTT. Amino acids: CASSPGADGNTEAFF.

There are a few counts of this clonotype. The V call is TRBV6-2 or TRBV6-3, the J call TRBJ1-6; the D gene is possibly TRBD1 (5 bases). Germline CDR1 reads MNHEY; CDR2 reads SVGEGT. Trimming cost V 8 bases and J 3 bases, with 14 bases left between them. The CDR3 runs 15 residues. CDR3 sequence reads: CASRRQNLYNSPLHF. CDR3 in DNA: TGTGCCAGCCGCCGACAGAACCTCTATAATTCACCCCTCCACTTT.

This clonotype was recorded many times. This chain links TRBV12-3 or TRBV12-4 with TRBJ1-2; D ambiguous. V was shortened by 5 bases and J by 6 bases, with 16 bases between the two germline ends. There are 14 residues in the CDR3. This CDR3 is CASSPGPPGDGYTF. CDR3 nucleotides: TGTGCCAGCAGTCCCGGACCTCCCGGGGATGGCTACACCTTC.

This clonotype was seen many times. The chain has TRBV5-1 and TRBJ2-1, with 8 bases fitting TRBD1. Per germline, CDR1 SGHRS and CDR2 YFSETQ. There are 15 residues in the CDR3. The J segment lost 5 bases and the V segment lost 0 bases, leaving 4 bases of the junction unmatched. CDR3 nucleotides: TGCGCCAGCAGCTTGGTGCAGGGGGCCAACAATGAGCAGTTCTTC. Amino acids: CASSLVQGANNEQFF.

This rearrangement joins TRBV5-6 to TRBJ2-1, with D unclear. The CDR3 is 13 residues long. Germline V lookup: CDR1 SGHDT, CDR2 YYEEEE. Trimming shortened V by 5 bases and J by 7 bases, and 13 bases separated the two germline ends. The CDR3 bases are TGTGCCAGCAGACCCTGGGGTTCAAATGAGCAGTTCTTC. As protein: CASRPWGSNEQFF.

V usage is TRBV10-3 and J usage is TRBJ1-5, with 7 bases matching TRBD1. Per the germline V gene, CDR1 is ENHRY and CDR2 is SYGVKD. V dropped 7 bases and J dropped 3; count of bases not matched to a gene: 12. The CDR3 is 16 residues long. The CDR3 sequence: CAITNLTGVANQPQHF. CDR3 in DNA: TGTGCCATCACTAACCTAACAGGGGTCGCCAATCAGCCCCAGCATTTT.

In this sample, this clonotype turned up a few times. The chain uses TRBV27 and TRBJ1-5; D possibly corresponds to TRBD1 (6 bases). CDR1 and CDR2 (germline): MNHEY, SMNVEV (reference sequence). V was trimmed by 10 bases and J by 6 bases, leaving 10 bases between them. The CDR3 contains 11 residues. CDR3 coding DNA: TGTGCCACAGGGGAGTTTCAGCCCCAGCATTTT. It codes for CATGEFQPQHF.

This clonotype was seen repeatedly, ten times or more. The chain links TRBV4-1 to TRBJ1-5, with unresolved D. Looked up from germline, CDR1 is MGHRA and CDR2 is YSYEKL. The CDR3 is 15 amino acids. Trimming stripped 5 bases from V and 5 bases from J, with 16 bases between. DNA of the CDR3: TGCGCCAGCAGCTATCAAGGAGGGAGGGATCAGCCCCAGCATTTT. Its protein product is CASSYQGGRDQPQHF.

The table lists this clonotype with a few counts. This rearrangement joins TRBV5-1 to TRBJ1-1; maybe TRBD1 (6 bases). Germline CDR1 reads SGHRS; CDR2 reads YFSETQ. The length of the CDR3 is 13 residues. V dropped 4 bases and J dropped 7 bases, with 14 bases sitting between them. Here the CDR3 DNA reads TGCGCCAGCAGCCTGAGGGGGGAATTTGAAGCTTTCTTT. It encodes CASSLRGEFEAFF.

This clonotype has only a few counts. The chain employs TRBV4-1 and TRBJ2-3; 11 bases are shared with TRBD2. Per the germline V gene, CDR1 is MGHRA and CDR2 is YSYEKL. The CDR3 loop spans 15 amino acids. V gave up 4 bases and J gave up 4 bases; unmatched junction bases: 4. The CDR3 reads CASSLTSGEADTQYF. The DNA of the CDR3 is TGCGCCAGCAGCCTGACTAGCGGGGAGGCAGATACGCAGTATTTT.

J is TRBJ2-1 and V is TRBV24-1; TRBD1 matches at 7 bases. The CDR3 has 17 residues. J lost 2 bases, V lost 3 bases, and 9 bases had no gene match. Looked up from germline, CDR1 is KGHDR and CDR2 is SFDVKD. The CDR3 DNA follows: TGTGCCACCAGTGATGACAGGGCCGGCTTCACCTACAATGAGCAGTTCTTC. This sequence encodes CATSDDRAGFTYNEQFF.

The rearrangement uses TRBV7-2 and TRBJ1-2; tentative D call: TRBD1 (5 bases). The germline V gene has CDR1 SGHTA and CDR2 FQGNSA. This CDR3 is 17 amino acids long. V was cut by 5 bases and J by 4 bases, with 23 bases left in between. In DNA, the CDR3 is TGTGCCAGCAGCCTAACCCCGGGACGCTATTCCATCTATGGCTACACCTTC. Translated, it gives CASSLTPGRYSIYGYTF.

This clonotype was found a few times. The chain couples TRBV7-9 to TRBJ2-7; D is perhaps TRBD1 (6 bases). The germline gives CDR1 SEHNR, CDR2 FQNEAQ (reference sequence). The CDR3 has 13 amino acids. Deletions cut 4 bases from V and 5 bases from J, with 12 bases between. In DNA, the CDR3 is TGTGCCAGCAGCTCTGGGGGCGGCCACGAGCAGTACTTC. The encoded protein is CASSSGGGHEQYF.

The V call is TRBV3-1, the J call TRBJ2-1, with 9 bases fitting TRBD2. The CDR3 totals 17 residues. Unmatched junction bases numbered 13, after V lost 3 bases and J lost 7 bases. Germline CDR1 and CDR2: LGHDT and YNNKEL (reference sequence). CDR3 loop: CASSQGSGGPQKNEQFF. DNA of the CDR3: TGTGCCAGCAGCCAGGGTAGCGGGGGCCCCCAGAAGAATGAGCAGTTCTTC.

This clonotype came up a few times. The CDR3 spells CASINRGSLNNEQFF. CDR3 in DNA: TGCGCCAGCATTAACAGGGGTTCCCTAAACAATGAGCAGTTCTTC. The V and J genes are TRBV10-2 and TRBJ2-1, with 7 bases that match TRBD1. CDR3 length: 15 residues. In germline, CDR1 is WSHSY, CDR2 SAAADI. The V segment lost 7 bases and the J segment 5 bases; nucleotides outside the gene matches: 11.

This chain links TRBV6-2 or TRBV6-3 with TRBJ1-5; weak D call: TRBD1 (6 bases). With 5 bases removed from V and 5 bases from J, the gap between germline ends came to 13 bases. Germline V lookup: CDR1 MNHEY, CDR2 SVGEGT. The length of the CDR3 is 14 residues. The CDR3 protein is CASSENRAYQPQHF. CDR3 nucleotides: TGTGCCAGCAGTGAAAACAGGGCCTATCAGCCCCAGCATTTT.

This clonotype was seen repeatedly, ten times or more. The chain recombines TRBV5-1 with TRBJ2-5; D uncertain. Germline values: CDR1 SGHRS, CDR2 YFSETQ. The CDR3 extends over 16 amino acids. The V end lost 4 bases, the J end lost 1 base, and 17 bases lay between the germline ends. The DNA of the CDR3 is TGCGCCAGCAGCCAGACCCCCTCTCCGCCCCAAGAGACCCAGTACTTC. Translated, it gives CASSQTPSPPQETQYF.

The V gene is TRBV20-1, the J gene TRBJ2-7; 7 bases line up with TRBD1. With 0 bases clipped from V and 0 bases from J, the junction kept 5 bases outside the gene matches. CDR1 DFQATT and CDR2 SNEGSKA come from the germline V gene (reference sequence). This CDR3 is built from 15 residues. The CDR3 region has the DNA TGCAGTGCTAGAGATCCGGGACAGAGCTCCTACGAGCAGTACTTC. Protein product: CSARDPGQSSYEQYF.

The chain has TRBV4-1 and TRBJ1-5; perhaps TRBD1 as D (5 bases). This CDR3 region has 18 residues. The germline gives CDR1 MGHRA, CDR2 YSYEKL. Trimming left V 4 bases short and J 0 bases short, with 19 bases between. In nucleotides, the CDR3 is TGCGCCAGCAGCCCAGACTTTAGTTTGGGGCCTAGCAATCAGCCCCAGCATTTT. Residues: CASSPDFSLGPSNQPQHF.

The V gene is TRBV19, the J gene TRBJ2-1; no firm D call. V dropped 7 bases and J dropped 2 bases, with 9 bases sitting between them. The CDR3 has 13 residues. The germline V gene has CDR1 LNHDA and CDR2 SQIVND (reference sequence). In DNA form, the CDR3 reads TGTGCCAGTATGTTAGGGCCCTACAATGAGCAGTTCTTC. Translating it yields CASMLGPYNEQFF.

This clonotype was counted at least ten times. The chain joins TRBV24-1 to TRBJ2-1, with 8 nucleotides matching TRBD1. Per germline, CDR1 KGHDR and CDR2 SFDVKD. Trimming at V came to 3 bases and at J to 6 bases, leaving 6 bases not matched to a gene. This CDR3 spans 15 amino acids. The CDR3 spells CATSDHRQGPNEQFF. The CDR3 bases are TGTGCCACCAGTGATCACAGACAGGGGCCCAATGAGCAGTTCTTC.